This T cell receptor beta chain was captured in a study of cytomegalovirus exposure and HLA in healthy donors. The PCR used 60 Vbeta and 13 Jbeta primers. Per the authors' pipeline: Counted up in a later analysis, unique TCR beta chains came to about 80 million, with roughly 11 million shared. Clones were sequenced by immunoSEQ multiplex PCR, and TCRdb holds only the in-frame ones, with some missing. V, J and clone size are taken as reported in that table, and D and trimming were inferred from the DNA itself. The repertoire includes 130,000 to 150,000 clones, roughly 80% of them detected once, and approximately 8.2% sits in the top ten. The CDR3 consists of 16 residues.

This chain links TRBV21-1 with TRBJ2-1; the table's D call TRBD1 went unverified against the DNA. TRBV21-1 is a pseudogene segment. The sequenced sample was PBMCs. The TCR was taken from a woman between 50 and 59 years old in good health and CMV-seropositive. The CDR3 sequence: CASSKAGTGAYNEQFF. The CDR3 coding sequence is TGTGCCAGCAGCAAAGCCGGGACAGGGGCCTACAATGAGCAGTTCTTC.